This TCR beta chain was captured in a study of STAT3 mutations in large granular lymphocyte leukemia. Across the study: More than half of T-LGLL patients received immunosuppressive therapy. Study conclusions and caveats: At least one immunodominant TCR beta clonotype appeared in every T-cell large granular lymphocyte leukemia patient. After therapy, about 35% of the 18 patients switched clonotypes, all new clones STAT3 wild type. Some patients had dominant TCR clones larger than their STAT3 mutant burden.

With respect to this clone: What it binds is unknown.

V was clipped by 1 base and J by 8 bases; unmatched bases: 3. Germline CDR1 MGHRA, CDR2 YSYEKL. This CDR3 region has 14 residues. Average productive template count per sample was 40,000 to 45,000. TCRdb keeps only in-frame clones here, not all; method: immunoSEQ multiplex PCR. Counted here are under 2,500 clones, around 23% occurring once; the ten biggest clones make up roughly 70%. This chain connects TRBV4-1 to TRBJ2-1; 9 nucleotides align to TRBD1. The sequence came from a man in his 60s with T-cell large granular lymphocyte leukemia. Some clones in this sample may be carry-over from other donors' samples. The source material was peripheral blood mononuclear cells. CDR3 loop: CASSQGQGVDEQFF. CDR3 bases: TGCGCCAGCAGCCAAGGACAGGGGGTTGATGAGCAGTTCTTC.